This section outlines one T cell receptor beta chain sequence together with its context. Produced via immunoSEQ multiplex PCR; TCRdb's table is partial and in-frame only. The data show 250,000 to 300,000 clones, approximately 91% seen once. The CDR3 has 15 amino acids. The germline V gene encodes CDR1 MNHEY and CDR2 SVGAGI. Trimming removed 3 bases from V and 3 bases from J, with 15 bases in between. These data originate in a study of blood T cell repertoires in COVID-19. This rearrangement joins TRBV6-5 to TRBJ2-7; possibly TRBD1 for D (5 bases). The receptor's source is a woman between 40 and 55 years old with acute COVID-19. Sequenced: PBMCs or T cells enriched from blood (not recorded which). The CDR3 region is CASSYGRVGDYEQYF. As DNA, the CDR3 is TGTGCCAGCAGTTATGGCAGGGTAGGGGACTACGAGCAGTACTTC.